Below are 32 T cell receptor beta chains sequenced from a single sample in a study of identical twins. TCRdb re-called the 5' RACE reads through MiXCR, storing one row per CDR3 protein. The table records 1,800,000 or so distinct CDR3 sequences, roughly 35% of them present only once. Sequencing was performed on cord blood. These receptors were taken from a newborn girl in good health.

The genes are TRBV27 and TRBJ1-2, with 7 bases lining up with TRBD1. The CDR3 totals 13 residues. V lost 6 bases and J lost 2; bases outside the gene matches: 3. Germline V gene sequence: CDR1 MNHEY, CDR2 SMNVEV (reference sequence). CDR3 nucleotide sequence: TGTGCCAGCAGGAAAGGGGGCAACTATGGCTACACCTTC. Its translation is CASRKGGNYGYTF.

Concerning this clonotype: Possible read error: a much larger clone is one base away. The chain combines TRBV12-3 or TRBV12-4 with TRBJ2-7, with D maybe TRBD1 (6 bases). V was clipped by 10 bases and J by 2 bases, with 15 bases between them. The CDR3 covers 13 residues. As DNA, the CDR3 is TGTGCCATCCAAACAGGGCTCGCCTACGAGCAGTACTTC. Translating gives CAIQTGLAYEQYF.

This chain uses TRBV5-1 with TRBJ2-7, with unresolved D. This CDR3 is 12 amino acids long. V was clipped by 4 bases and J by 7 bases, with 12 bases between them. The germline V gene encodes CDR1 SGHRS and CDR2 YFSETQ. CDR3 sequence reads: CASSHGVNEQYF. In DNA form, the CDR3 reads TGCGCCAGCAGCCATGGCGTGAATGAGCAGTACTTC.

As for this clonotype: The junction shows a germline mismatch at one end, possibly a read error. The rearrangement joins TRBV28 to TRBJ2-7; D possibly corresponds to TRBD2 (5 bases). The CDR3 runs to 15 residues. The germline V gene encodes CDR1 MDHEN and CDR2 SYDVKM. CDR3 loop: CASRSSGRSSYEHYF. Written as DNA, the CDR3 is TGTGCCAGCAGGTCAAGCGGTAGGAGCTCCTACGAGCACTACTTC. Drawing the rest from reference TRBV28 and TRBJ2-7, the complete variable domain is DVKVTQSSRYLVKRTGEKVFLECVQDMDHENMFWYRQDPGLGLRLIYFSYDVKMKEKGDIPEGYSVSREKKERFSLILESASTNQTSMYLCASRSSGRSSYEHYFGPGTRLTVT.

This rearrangement joins TRBV27 to TRBJ2-3; no clear D gene. V was shortened by 8 bases and J by 6 bases, with 9 bases between the two germline ends. The CDR3 sequence is 11 residues long. Germline loops: CDR1 MNHEY, CDR2 SMNVEV (reference sequence). CDR3 in amino acids: CASPLPDTQYF. As DNA, the CDR3 is TGTGCCAGCCCCCTCCCGGATACGCAGTATTTT.

Of note for this clonotype: A read error may account for a junction end that differs from germline. The rearrangement uses TRBV6-1 and TRBJ2-5; TRBD2 matches at 10 bases. Germline V gives CDR1 MNHNS, CDR2 SASEGT. CDR3 length: 18 residues. The CDR3 spells CASSEGALAGIPPETQYF. CDR3 nucleotide sequence: TGTGCCAGTAGTGAAGGGGCACTAGCGGGGATCCCCCCAGAGACCCAGTACTTC.

The chain couples TRBV20-1 to TRBJ2-3, with D tentatively TRBD2 (5 bases). In germline, CDR1 is DFQATT, CDR2 SNEGSKA (reference sequence). The CDR3 has 14 residues. Trimming pared 4 bases from V and 1 base from J, leaving 12 bases between. The CDR3 DNA reads as TGCAGTGCTATAGCGTACCCCGGCACAGATACGCAGTATTTT. It is translated as CSAIAYPGTDTQYF.

Regarding this clonotype: Just one base apart from a much larger clone, this may be a read error. The V gene is TRBV4-2, the J gene TRBJ2-4; TRBD2 matches at 12 bases. The J call may be incorrect, as the DNA end agrees better with TRBJ2-7. Germline-derived CDR1 and CDR2 are LGHNA and YNFKEQ. The CDR3 has 16 amino acids. CDR3 DNA sequence: TGTGCCTGCAGCCAAAGGACTAGCGGGATTGTTTACGAGCAGTACTTC. The encoded protein is CACSQRTSGIVYEQYF.

This clonotype was detected a few times. The chain has TRBV3-1 and TRBJ2-3; D possibly corresponds to TRBD2 (8 bases). The CDR3 extends over 20 amino acids. Germline V gene sequence: CDR1 LGHDT, CDR2 YNNKEL (reference sequence). The V end was cut by 5 bases, the J end by 2 bases, with 29 bases between. CDR3 region: CASSAPGQSLSGAYTDTQYF. Written as DNA, the CDR3 is TGTGCCAGCAGCGCACCGGGACAGTCCCTTAGCGGGGCGTACACAGATACGCAGTATTTT.

This clonotype was recorded once. The chain employs TRBV5-1 and TRBJ1-1; D might be TRBD1 (6 bases). The germline gives CDR1 SGHRS, CDR2 YFSETQ. The length of the CDR3 is 14 residues. Trimming took off 3 bases at V and 3 bases at J, with 12 bases between the two ends. CDR3 in DNA: TGCGCCAGCAGCTCCGGGACACCGTACACTGAAGCTTTCTTT. This gives the protein CASSSGTPYTEAFF. The full variable domain, in which reference TRBV5-1 and TRBJ1-1 provide the parts outside the CDR3, is KAGVTQTPRYLIKTRGQQVTLSCSPISGHRSVSWYQQTPGQGLQFLFEYFSETQRNKGNFPGRFSGRQFSNSRSEMNVSTLELGDSALYLCASSSGTPYTEAFFGQGTRLTVV.

This clonotype was seen a handful of times. This chain links TRBV14 with TRBJ2-7; 7 positions match TRBD1. With the DNA end fitting TRBJ2-5 better, the J assignment may be wrong. Looked up from germline, CDR1 is SGHDN and CDR2 is FVKESK. CDR3 length: 20 amino acids. Here the CDR3 DNA reads TGTGCCAGCAGCCAAGATAGGCCAGGGGGATCGAAAAAGGAATGGGAGACCCAGTACTTC. It specifies CASSQDRPGGSKKEWETQYF.

This clonotype has just one count. The chain carries TRBV25-1 and TRBJ2-7, with 11 bases fitting TRBD2. V lost 4 bases, J lost 7 bases, and 12 bases stayed unmatched. Germline loops: CDR1 MGHDK, CDR2 SYGVNS. The CDR3 is 16 amino acids. The CDR3, as DNA: TGTGCCAGCAGTGTCCGACGGGGACTAGCGGACAATGAGCAGTACTTC. Encoded protein: CASSVRRGLADNEQYF.

This chain connects TRBV7-2 to TRBJ2-7, with D possibly matching TRBD2 (5 bases). This CDR3 spans 17 amino acids. Trimming cost V 4 bases and J 10 bases, with 29 bases left between them. CDR1 is SGHTA, CDR2 FQGNSA, per germline. The CDR3 sequence: CASSSKVGYSRWEIQYF. The CDR3 DNA reads TGTGCCAGCAGCTCTAAAGTCGGGTATAGCCGATGGGAGATCCAGTACTTC.

The rearrangement uses TRBV10-3 and TRBJ2-2; no reliable D call. The V gene's germline CDR1 is ENHRY and CDR2 SYGVKD. This CDR3 contains 14 residues. Trimming took 6 bases from V and 3 from J, leaving 11 bases between them. The CDR3 reads CAIRPKIDTGELFF. In nucleotides, the CDR3 is TGTGCCATCAGGCCCAAAATAGACACCGGGGAGCTGTTTTTT.

This chain joins TRBV11-2 and TRBJ2-5, with 7 bases aligning to TRBD2. V was pared by 7 bases and J by 2 bases, with 10 bases of the junction left unmatched. The germline V gene encodes CDR1 SGHAT and CDR2 FQNNGV. CDR3 length: 15 residues. The CDR3 region has the DNA TGTGCCAGCACCCTAAGACTAGCTGGGCAAGAGACCCAGTACTTC. Protein product: CASTLRLAGQETQYF.

This chain joins TRBV24-1 and TRBJ2-1; 16 bases are a match to TRBD2. With the DNA end fitting TRBJ2-7 better, the J assignment may be wrong. Per germline, CDR1 KGHDR and CDR2 SFDVKD. The CDR3 spans 20 residues. This chain's CDR3 is CATSDSGLAGGGSSYNEQYF. In DNA form, the CDR3 reads TGTGCCACCAGTGACTCGGGACTAGCGGGAGGGGGAAGCTCCTACAATGAGCAGTACTTC.

This clonotype appeared a single time. The chain combines TRBV5-1 with TRBJ2-1; unclear D gene. Germline lookup yields CDR1 SGHRS and CDR2 YFSETQ. Trimming cost V 3 bases and J 7 bases, with 8 bases left between them. This CDR3 comprises 12 residues. DNA of the CDR3: TGCGCCAGCAGCTCTAAGTCGAATGAGCAGTTCTTC. Its translation is CASSSKSNEQFF.

This clonotype was found a few times. The V and J genes are TRBV20-1 and TRBJ2-1; 7 nucleotides agree with TRBD2. The CDR3 spans 12 residues. The V gene end was trimmed by 5 bases and the J gene end by 7 bases; junction bases not matched to a gene: 5. CDR1 is DFQATT and CDR2 is SNEGSKA in the germline V gene (reference sequence). The CDR3 spells CSAPLGGNEQFF. CDR3 in DNA: TGCAGTGCTCCCCTCGGGGGGAATGAGCAGTTCTTC.

This clonotype was counted once. This may be a read error, as it is one base from a much larger clone. The rearrangement uses TRBV12-3 or TRBV12-4 and TRBJ2-3; D possibly matches TRBD1 or TRBD2 (6 bases each). The V end was cut by 6 bases, the J end by 4 bases, with 20 bases between. The CDR3 runs 16 residues. The DNA of the CDR3 is TGTGCCAGCAGCCTACAACAGGGAGGTGGCGCAGATACGCAGTATTTT. Translating gives CASSLQQGGGADTQYF.

In this sample, this clonotype turned up a few times. This chain joins TRBV7-2 and TRBJ2-3, with 12 positions matching TRBD2. In germline, CDR1 is SGHTA, CDR2 FQGNSA. Unmatched junction bases numbered 7, after V lost 4 bases and J lost 2 bases. The CDR3 has 17 residues. The CDR3 sequence is CASSYRLAGADTDTQYF. CDR3 nucleotide sequence: TGTGCCAGCAGCTACAGACTAGCGGGAGCTGACACAGATACGCAGTATTTT.

J is TRBJ1-2 and V is TRBV6-6; TRBD1 is a possible D gene (5 bases). Trimming removed 2 bases at V and 7 bases at J, with 8 bases between. This CDR3 has 12 residues. Germline V gene lookup returns CDR1 MNHNY and CDR2 SVGAGI (reference sequence). The CDR3 reads CASSYVQGGYTF. DNA of the CDR3: TGTGCCAGCAGTTACGTTCAGGGTGGCTACACCTTC.

This clonotype was detected only once. The chain has TRBV28 and TRBJ2-7, with 7 bases identical to TRBD1. The V segment lost 6 bases and the J segment 2 bases; nucleotides outside the gene matches: 10. CDR3 length: 15 amino acids. Germline V gene sequence: CDR1 MDHEN, CDR2 SYDVKM. The CDR3 protein is CASSREPTGTYEQYF. DNA of the CDR3: TGTGCCAGCAGCCGAGAACCGACAGGGACCTACGAGCAGTACTTC.

The chain couples TRBV9 to TRBJ2-1; 9 bases map to TRBD2. This CDR3 comprises 16 residues. Germline V gene data show CDR1 as SGDLS and CDR2 as YYNGEE. The V segment lost 0 bases and the J segment 6 bases; nucleotides outside the gene matches: 7. The CDR3 region is CASSVDVRGRGNEQFF. CDR3 DNA sequence: TGTGCCAGCAGCGTAGACGTCCGCGGGAGGGGCAATGAGCAGTTCTTC.

This clonotype occurred a few times. The rearrangement uses TRBV4-1 and TRBJ2-3, with D perhaps TRBD2 (5 bases). CDR1 is MGHRA and CDR2 is YSYEKL in the germline V gene. The CDR3 totals 14 residues. Trimming stripped 2 bases from V and 5 bases from J, with 11 bases between. DNA of the CDR3: TGCGCCAGCAGCCAAACTAGTAAACTAGATACGCAGTATTTT. It specifies CASSQTSKLDTQYF.

This clonotype came up a few times. The rearrangement links TRBV12-3 or TRBV12-4 to TRBJ2-1; 8 bases fit TRBD2. J was trimmed by 13 bases and V by 6 bases; bases with no gene match: 5. The CDR3 sequence is 11 residues long. The CDR3, as DNA: TGTGCCAGCAGCCCCGGACTAGCCCAGTTCTTC. This sequence encodes CASSPGLAQFF.

A remark on this clonotype: Mismatch with germline at one junction end may stem from a read error. V usage is TRBV3-1 and J usage is TRBJ2-7; 9 positions match TRBD2. The germline V gene encodes CDR1 LGHDT and CDR2 YNNKEL (reference sequence). The CDR3 runs to 13 residues. The CDR3 loop is CASTQAGGYEQYF. For the CDR3, the DNA is TGTGCCAGCACCCAAGCGGGAGGCTACGAGCAGTACTTC.

The chain carries TRBV6-2 or TRBV6-3 and TRBJ2-4, with D hard to call. The CDR3 is made up of 16 amino acids. Trimming left V 2 bases short and J 0 bases short, with 11 bases between. The germline V gene has CDR1 MNHEY and CDR2 SVGEGT. The CDR3 here is CASSYGGTLAKNIQYF. The CDR3 coding sequence is TGTGCCAGCAGTTACGGCGGCACCCTAGCCAAAAACATTCAGTACTTC.

This clonotype has just a few counts. CDR3 amino acids: CASSWAVVDTQYF. In nucleotides, the CDR3 is TGTGCCAGCAGTTGGGCTGTTGTAGATACGCAGTATTTT. V usage is TRBV12-3 or TRBV12-4 and J usage is TRBJ2-3, with D unclear. The CDR3 contains 13 residues. Trimming stripped 4 bases from V and 5 bases from J, with 10 bases between.

This clonotype was found a few times. The chain uses TRBV20-1 and TRBJ1-2; D remains unclear. This CDR3 contains 11 residues. The germline CDR1 and CDR2 sequences are DFQATT and SNEGSKA (reference sequence). V was pared by 5 bases and J by 5 bases, with 9 bases between. CDR3 bases: TGCAGTGCTCCATCTGGGTATGGCTACACCTTC. This translates into CSAPSGYGYTF.

The chain has TRBV5-6 and TRBJ1-1; 7 nucleotides match TRBD1. This CDR3 is built from 16 residues. V was pared by 4 bases and J by 0 bases, with 9 bases of the junction left unmatched. Germline V lookup: CDR1 SGHDT, CDR2 YYEEEE. The CDR3 DNA reads TGTGCCAGCAGCCCGCGGACAGGTTCAATGAACACTGAAGCTTTCTTT. This codes for CASSPRTGSMNTEAFF.

The CDR3 DNA sequence: TGTGCCAGCAGCTACCAACTAGCGGCGGTTCGTGAGACCCAGTACTTC. This gives the protein CASSYQLAAVRETQYF. The genes are TRBV3-1 and TRBJ2-5; 8 bases align to TRBD2. The CDR3 sequence is 16 residues long. From germline, CDR1 is LGHDT and CDR2 YNNKEL (reference sequence). V was pared by 5 bases and J by 5 bases, with 13 bases of the junction left unmatched.

This clonotype has just a few counts. The CDR3, as DNA: TGTGCCAGCAGCCCCCCGAATTTCGGGCTAGCGGGGGGGCCTGTCGAGCAGTACTTC. It yields the protein CASSPPNFGLAGGPVEQYF. This sequence joins TRBV3-1 and TRBJ2-4, with 12 bases that match TRBD2. The J call may be wrong; the DNA end is better matched by TRBJ2-7. The CDR3 spans 19 residues. The germline CDR1 and CDR2 sequences are LGHDT and YNNKEL (reference sequence).